This section outlines one TCR beta chain sequence together with its context. What it recognizes is unknown. This sample is drawn from a study of OX40 agonist ivuxolimab in advanced cancers. Across the whole study: The patients received agonistic anti-OX40 (CD134) antibody ivuxolimab. Aged 23 to 79 with a mean of about 60 years, they were 82.7% male. Findings of the study overall: CD4+ and CD8+ blood T cells expanded clonally by week 6 at 0.1 to 3.0 mg/kg. Relative to CD4+ cells, CD8+ T cells on average had more expanded clones.

This CDR3 comprises 13 residues. The germline CDR1 and CDR2 sequences are KGHSH and LQKENI. The junction had 4 bases not matched to a gene; V was cut back by 6 bases and J by 5 bases. Data came from immunoSEQ multiplex PCR; TCRdb stores just in-frame clones and leaves some out. The sample includes approximately 69,000 clones, roughly nine tenths seen only once; the top ten take 0.3%. The material was CD4+ or CD8+ T cells sorted from blood, obtained in a trial of the OX40 agonist ivuxolimab. V usage is TRBV18 and J usage is TRBJ1-5, with 7 positions matching TRBD1. This receptor was identified in an adult with an advanced solid tumor such as melanoma, head and neck, liver or kidney cancer. CDR3 sequence reads: CASSGTVDQPQHF. As DNA, the CDR3 is TGTGCCAGCTCCGGGACAGTAGATCAGCCCCAGCATTTT.